This T cell receptor (beta chain) stems from a study of shared clonotypes between healthy human individuals. The germline V gene has CDR1 SNHLY and CDR2 FYNNEI. V lost 6 bases to trimming and J lost 0 bases; unmatched junction nucleotides: 2. The CDR3 consists of 15 residues. Each subset's genomic DNA was split evenly across several immunoSEQ plates. The method was immunoSEQ multiplex PCR; TCRdb's version includes in-frame clones alone and lacks a portion of them. The sample yields just under 350,000 clones, roughly 70% seen once. This receptor was taken from a man aged 25-45 years in good health. Material: memory CD4+ T cells sorted from blood. Subset here: CD45RA-negative fraction. The chain carries TRBV2 and TRBJ2-3; 11 nucleotides align to TRBD1. CDR3 DNA: TGTGCCAGCAGAGGACAGGGGGCTAGCACAGATACGCAGTATTTT. Encoded protein: CASRGQGASTDTQYF.